This T cell receptor (beta chain) derives from a study of blood T cell repertoires in COVID-19. Per the original methods: Reference gene primer amplification in the assay estimated nucleated cell counts. Clones were read by immunoSEQ multiplex PCR, and TCRdb kept only the in-frame ones, dropping some. V and J calls and clone size are given by that table; D and trimming were obtained from the DNA. The top ten hold around 2% of the sample, which has about 68,000 clones, over 70% seen once. CDR3 length: 15 residues. V was pared by 3 bases and J by 1 base, with 12 bases between. Germline V CDR1 and CDR2: LGHNA, YNFKEQ.

The specimen was peripheral blood. This TCR was recovered from a human donor in a cohort sampled during active COVID-19. V usage is TRBV4-2 and J usage is TRBJ1-2; perhaps TRBD1 as D (6 bases). CDR3 nucleotides: TGTGCCAGCAGCCAGAGACAGGAGTTTAACTATGGCTACACCTTC. Its translation is CASSQRQEFNYGYTF.